This passage covers 30 T cell receptor beta chains from one sample sequenced in a study of blood T cell repertoires in COVID-19. The data were produced by immunoSEQ multiplex PCR, yet TCRdb's version contains in-frame clones alone and is incomplete. The data show fewer than 200,000 clones, with roughly 80% seen just once and about 4.6% held by the top ten. The sample was PBMCs or T cells enriched from blood (not recorded which). Receptor source: a woman in her forties or fifties who had recovered from COVID-19.

This chain joins TRBV3-1 (or the pseudogene TRBV3-2) and TRBJ2-1; 13 bases are shared with TRBD2. The CDR3 runs 15 residues. Germline V gene sequence: CDR1 LGHDT, CDR2 YNNKEL (reference sequence). The V and J ends lost 6 bases and 5 bases, in that order; junction bases with no gene match: 4. The CDR3 DNA follows: TGTGCCAGCAGATTCGGACTAGCGGGGGACAATGAGCAGTTCTTC. Amino acid sequence: CASRFGLAGDNEQFF.

This clone was seen repeatedly, ten times or more. The CDR3 is CASRERTGDVGGYTF. CDR3 DNA sequence: TGTGCCAGCAGAGAACGGACAGGGGACGTCGGAGGCTACACCTTC. V is TRBV6-4 and J is TRBJ1-2; 9 bases fit TRBD1. The germline V gene has CDR1 MRHNA and CDR2 SNTAGT. The CDR3 sequence is 15 residues long. Losses at the gene ends were 6 bases for V and 8 bases for J; bases not matched to a gene: 13.

The chain has TRBV7-2 and TRBJ2-3; D is perhaps TRBD2 (7 bases). Germline V gene lookup returns CDR1 SGHTA and CDR2 FQGNSA. V dropped 3 bases and J dropped 5 bases, with 9 bases sitting between them. The CDR3 covers 13 residues. CDR3 protein: CASSLRGLDTQYF. The CDR3 DNA is TGTGCCAGCAGCTTGCGGGGGCTAGATACGCAGTATTTT.

This clone was picked up a small number of times. The rearrangement joins TRBV6-4 to TRBJ1-1; the match to TRBD1 covers 9 bases. Germline V gives CDR1 MRHNA, CDR2 SNTAGT. This CDR3 has 15 residues. V shed 3 bases and J 1 base; nucleotides not matched to a gene: 3. The CDR3 spells CASSEGQGRNTEAFF. The CDR3 DNA is TGTGCCAGCAGTGAGGGACAGGGACGGAACACTGAAGCTTTCTTT.

The rearrangement links TRBV5-6 to TRBJ1-4; the match to TRBD1 covers 10 bases. Germline trimming cut 3 bases from V and 4 bases from J; bases unmatched to any gene: 3. CDR3 length: 15 residues. Germline CDR1 is SGHDT and CDR2 is YYEEEE. The CDR3 here is CASSWGTGVNEKLFF. As DNA, the CDR3 is TGTGCCAGCAGCTGGGGGACAGGGGTTAATGAAAAACTGTTTTTT.

The rearrangement uses TRBV11-2 and TRBJ2-1; 7 nucleotides agree with TRBD2. Per germline, CDR1 SGHAT and CDR2 FQNNGV. The V gene end was trimmed by 1 base and the J gene end by 4 bases; junction bases not matched to a gene: 7. The CDR3 is 16 amino acids. The CDR3 coding sequence is TGTGCCAGCAGCTTAGTTAAGGGAGGGCGATACAATGAGCAGTTCTTC. Translated: CASSLVKGGRYNEQFF.

The chain has TRBV27 and TRBJ2-3; 11 bases line up with TRBD2. Per germline, CDR1 MNHEY and CDR2 SMNVEV (reference sequence). J was trimmed by 1 base and V by 5 bases; bases with no gene match: 5. The CDR3 spans 16 residues. The CDR3 DNA is TGTGCCAGCAGTACTAGACTAGCGGGGCGCACAGATACGCAGTATTTT. This translates into CASSTRLAGRTDTQYF.

This sequence joins TRBV27 and TRBJ2-4; TRBD2 aligns across 7 bases. CDR1 and CDR2 (germline): MNHEY, SMNVEV (reference sequence). V lost 4 bases, J lost 11 bases, and 11 bases stayed unmatched. This CDR3 has 14 amino acids. The CDR3 reads CASSSTIRDYLQYF. The CDR3 DNA follows: TGTGCCAGCAGTTCCACAATCCGGGACTATCTTCAGTACTTC.

This chain's CDR3 is CASSYSSSSWYEQYV. CDR3 bases: TGTGCCAGCAGTTACTCGAGTTCTAGCTGGTACGAGCAGTACGTC. V and J are TRBV6-5 and TRBJ2-7; TRBD2 might be the D (5 bases). CDR3 length: 15 amino acids. Germline V gene sequence: CDR1 MNHEY, CDR2 SVGAGI. V lost 0 bases to trimming and J lost 4 bases, with 13 bases between them.

The chain recombines TRBV15 with TRBJ2-5, with D perhaps matching TRBD1 (6 bases). CDR3 length: 14 residues. V lost 4 bases, J lost 4 bases, and 13 bases lay in between. Germline CDR1 and CDR2: LNHNV and YYDKDF (reference sequence). DNA for the CDR3: TGTGCCACCAGCACTGGACAGCTCCCAGAGACCCAGTACTTC. It translates to CATSTGQLPETQYF.

The rearrangement links TRBV7-2 to TRBJ2-3, with TRBD2 matching over 7 bases. The CDR3 has 16 residues. V lost 3 bases, J lost 4 bases, and 10 bases stayed unmatched. The germline V gene encodes CDR1 SGHTA and CDR2 FQGNSA. CDR3 sequence (DNA): TGTGCCAGCAGCTTCCCCAACCTGGGAGGGGCAGATACGCAGTATTTT. Protein product: CASSFPNLGGADTQYF.

This rearrangement joins TRBV7-2 to TRBJ1-1, with D perhaps matching TRBD1 (5 bases). CDR3 length: 15 amino acids. V lost 0 bases, J lost 1 base, and 9 bases lay in between. The germline CDR1 and CDR2 sequences are SGHTA and FQGNSA. The DNA for the CDR3 is TGTGCCAGCAGCTTAGCAGGGGTGGCGAACACTGAAGCTTTCTTT. Translation gives CASSLAGVANTEAFF.

The CDR3, as DNA: TGTGCCAGCGGATGGGGCGGAAGCCCTGAAGCTTTCTTT. It translates to CASGWGGSPEAFF. This chain uses TRBV5-5 with TRBJ1-1, with a weak D call TRBD1 (5 bases). This CDR3 region has 13 residues. Germline lookup yields CDR1 SGHKS and CDR2 YYEKEE (reference sequence). With 7 bases removed from V and 6 bases from J, the gap between germline ends came to 16 bases.

V and J are TRBV6-5 and TRBJ2-2; no reliable D call. The CDR3 loop spans 11 amino acids. Trimming cost V 8 bases and J 5 bases, with 6 bases left between them. Germline V gene sequence: CDR1 MNHEY, CDR2 SVGAGI. The CDR3 here is CASYATGELFF. In DNA, the CDR3 is TGTGCCAGCTATGCGACCGGGGAGCTGTTTTTT.

V and J are TRBV5-6 and TRBJ2-1; TRBD1 matches at 9 bases. Trimming removed 5 bases from V and 4 bases from J; junction bases left unmatched: 7. This CDR3 contains 15 residues. The V gene's germline CDR1 is SGHDT and CDR2 YYEEEE. CDR3 nucleotide sequence: TGTGCCAGCAGTGGACAGGGGACGGCTTACAATGAGCAGTTCTTC. It encodes CASSGQGTAYNEQFF.

The chain combines TRBV27 with TRBJ1-2; TRBD1 agrees at 8 bases. CDR3 size: 13 residues. V lost 5 bases to trimming and J lost 7 bases; unmatched junction nucleotides: 6. In germline, CDR1 is MNHEY, CDR2 SMNVEV (reference sequence). In nucleotides, the CDR3 is TGTGCCAGCAGTCAGGGGGCGCATTTTGGCTACACCTTC. It codes for CASSQGAHFGYTF.

The chain couples TRBV7-9 to TRBJ1-5; the D gene is possibly TRBD1 (5 bases). Trimming removed 2 bases from V and 2 bases from J, with 13 bases in between. Germline values: CDR1 SEHNR, CDR2 FQNEAQ (reference sequence). This CDR3 is built from 16 residues. CDR3 sequence reads: CASSLRQGEGNQPQHF. The CDR3 nucleotides are TGTGCCAGCAGCTTACGGCAGGGCGAAGGCAATCAGCCCCAGCATTTT.

The chain is built from TRBV12-3 or TRBV12-4 and TRBJ1-5; D unresolved. V lost 3 bases, J lost 4 bases, and 7 bases lay in between. The CDR3 loop spans 13 amino acids. CDR3 loop: CASSFPTNQPQHF. The DNA of the CDR3 is TGTGCCAGCAGTTTCCCCACAAATCAGCCCCAGCATTTT.

CDR3: CASSLLRGLNTEAFF. CDR3 nucleotide sequence: TGTGCCAGCAGCTTACTCAGGGGCTTGAACACTGAAGCTTTCTTT. The rearrangement joins TRBV11-2 to TRBJ1-1, with TRBD1 as a possible D gene (6 bases). The CDR3 covers 15 residues. The V end lost 2 bases, the J end lost 0 bases, and 10 bases lay between the germline ends. Per the germline V gene, CDR1 is SGHAT and CDR2 is FQNNGV.

The chain joins TRBV28 to TRBJ1-1; 9 bases line up with TRBD1. The CDR3 is 16 amino acids. Germline values: CDR1 MDHEN, CDR2 SYDVKM. The V and J ends lost 2 bases and 0 bases, in that order; junction bases with no gene match: 4. The CDR3 reads CASSLPTGGVNTEAFF. Here the CDR3 DNA reads TGTGCCAGCAGTTTACCGACAGGGGGAGTGAACACTGAAGCTTTCTTT.

V gene TRBV19 combines with J gene TRBJ2-5, with unresolved D. Germline V gene sequence: CDR1 LNHDA, CDR2 SQIVND (reference sequence). V lost 4 bases and J 4 bases, leaving 22 bases between the germline ends. The CDR3 totals 17 residues. The CDR3 here is CASSNVPLDPGGETQYF. For the CDR3, the DNA is TGTGCCAGTAGTAATGTGCCCCTGGATCCCGGCGGAGAGACCCAGTACTTC.

V usage is TRBV19 and J usage is TRBJ2-4, with D hard to call. Trimming cost V 3 bases and J 15 bases, with 18 bases left between them. This CDR3 has 13 residues. Germline V gene sequence: CDR1 LNHDA, CDR2 SQIVND (reference sequence). The CDR3 here is CASSMVGLGKRYF. The CDR3 nucleotides read TGTGCCAGTAGTATGGTTGGGTTGGGCAAGAGGTACTTC. The whole variable domain, remainder taken from reference TRBV19 and TRBJ2-4, is DGGITQSPKYLFRKEGQNVTLSCEQNLNHDAMYWYRQDPGQGLRLIYYSQIVNDFQKGDIAEGYSVSREKKESFPLTVTSAQKNPTAFYLCASSMVGLGKRYFGAGTRLSVL.

The genes are TRBV6-1 and TRBJ1-2, with a possible D match to TRBD1 (6 bases). V was clipped by 3 bases and J by 3 bases, with 11 bases between them. The length of the CDR3 is 14 residues. Germline assignment: CDR1 MNHNS and CDR2 SASEGT. The CDR3 sequence is CASSEGRGHYGYTF. The CDR3 DNA follows: TGTGCCAGCAGTGAGGGCAGGGGACACTATGGCTACACCTTC.

This clone was detected a few times. The J gene is TRBJ1-2, the V gene TRBV7-2; no reliable D call. Germline assignment: CDR1 SGHTA and CDR2 FQGNSA. The CDR3 runs to 14 residues. Deletions cut 2 bases from V and 4 bases from J, with 11 bases between. CDR3 coding DNA: TGTGCCAGCAGCTTATCATTCAGGATCTATGGCTACACCTTC. This codes for CASSLSFRIYGYTF. Filled out from reference TRBV7-2 and TRBJ1-2, the complete variable domain reads GAGVSQSPSNKVTEKGKDVELRCDPISGHTALYWYRQSLGQGLEFLIYFQGNSAPDKSGLPSDRFSAERTGGSVSTLTIQRTQQEDSAVYLCASSLSFRIYGYTFGSGTRLTVV.

The chain joins TRBV12-3 or TRBV12-4 to TRBJ1-1; D not resolved. CDR3 size: 13 residues. V was shortened by 6 bases and J by 3 bases, with 11 bases between the two germline ends. The CDR3 DNA is TGTGCCAGCAGGAGAGCCGCTGACACTGAAGCTTTCTTT. It yields the protein CASRRAADTEAFF.

This clone was recorded a few times. The genes are TRBV7-9 and TRBJ1-6; D uncertain. The CDR3 consists of 15 residues. The V end was cut by 7 bases, the J end by 2 bases, with 12 bases between. Germline values: CDR1 SEHNR, CDR2 FQNEAQ (reference sequence). CDR3 DNA: TGTGCCAGCAACTCCGGAACAGCCTATAATTCACCCCTCCACTTT. This encodes CASNSGTAYNSPLHF.

The chain has TRBV5-1 and TRBJ1-1; 7 nucleotides line up with TRBD1. CDR3 length: 15 amino acids. V shed 3 bases and J 1 base; nucleotides not matched to a gene: 6. The germline V gene encodes CDR1 SGHRS and CDR2 YFSETQ. As DNA, the CDR3 is TGCGCCAGCAGCTCAAACAGGGGAAGGAACACTGAAGCTTTCTTT. This translates into CASSSNRGRNTEAFF.

This clone was recorded once. This chain links TRBV7-2 with TRBJ1-2, with 9 bases matching TRBD1. V gave up 4 bases and J gave up 7 bases; unmatched junction bases: 10. The germline V gene has CDR1 SGHTA and CDR2 FQGNSA. This CDR3 is built from 15 residues. The CDR3 nucleotides are TGTGCCAGCAGCTATAATACAGGGGGCGCGGGTGGCTACACCTTC. It codes for CASSYNTGGAGGYTF.

This clone was seen at least ten times. This rearrangement joins TRBV11-2 to TRBJ2-7, with D possibly being TRBD2 (7 bases). Between the trimmed V and J ends, which lost 5 bases and 9 bases, there was a span of 17 bases. The V gene's germline CDR1 is SGHAT and CDR2 FQNNGV. CDR3 length: 13 amino acids. CDR3 nucleotide sequence: TGTGCCAGCAGCCCCCGGGCAGGGGAGGGGCAGTACGTC. Amino acids: CASSPRAGEGQYV.

This chain uses TRBV14 with TRBJ2-5, with a tentative D call TRBD1 (5 bases). V was pared by 0 bases and J by 5 bases, with 7 bases between. The germline CDR1 and CDR2 sequences are SGHDN and FVKESK. The CDR3 length is 13 residues. The CDR3 region has the DNA TGTGCCAGCAGCCAAGACAGGGTGGAGACCCAGTACTTC. This codes for CASSQDRVETQYF.